These T cell receptor beta chains were read from a single sample in a study of T cells in Graves' hyperthyroidism and ophthalmopathy. MiXCR, run by TCRdb on the multiplex PCR reads, gives a single entry per CDR3 protein. The sample consists of around 420,000 distinct CDR3 sequences, roughly 14% of them appearing once. The sample was blood. The source of these receptors is a woman under 30 with Graves' hyperthyroidism. CDR3s include the opening cysteine and the closing phenylalanine or tryptophan. The D gene is left open where the match is weak. Some rows have no size entry. The others give once, few or many, or a class for an expanded clone.

cdr3_nt: TGCGCCAGCAGCCTCAAGTCCTCCCCGGGACAGGGGGGGACCGGGGAGCTGTTTTTT
cdr3_aa: CASSLKSSPGQGGTGELFF
j_call: TRBJ2-2
d_call: TRBD1
v_call: TRBV4-1
clone_size: -

cdr3_nt: TGTGCCACCAGTGTGGGGTACGAGCAGTACTTC
cdr3_aa: CATSVGYEQYF
j_call: TRBJ2-7
d_call: -
v_call: TRBV24-1
clone_size: many

cdr3_nt: TGCAGTGCTAGAGATACTAGCCCGATCAATGAGCAGTTCTTC
cdr3_aa: CSARDTSPINEQFF
j_call: TRBJ2-1
d_call: -
v_call: TRBV20-1
clone_size: few

cdr3_nt: TGCGCCAGCAGCCAGGGACAGGGGGGAGGACAAGAGACCCAGTACTTC
cdr3_aa: CASSQGQGGGQETQYF
j_call: TRBJ2-5
d_call: TRBD1
v_call: TRBV4-1
clone_size: -

cdr3_nt: TGCAGCGCTAATCAACGGGCTTGGCAAACGGATACGCAGTATTTT
cdr3_aa: CSANQRAWQTDTQYF
j_call: TRBJ2-3
d_call: -
v_call: TRBV20-1
clone_size: many

cdr3_nt: TGTGCCAGCTCAACAGAGGCAACTAATGAAAAACTGTTTTTT
cdr3_aa: CASSTEATNEKLFF
j_call: TRBJ1-4
d_call: -
v_call: TRBV18
clone_size: many

cdr3_nt: TGCGCCAGCAGCTCAAACCAAGAGACCCAGTACTTC
cdr3_aa: CASSSNQETQYF
j_call: TRBJ2-5
d_call: -
v_call: TRBV5-1
clone_size: many

cdr3_nt: TGCAGCGTTGGGCTAGCGGGAGGCACCTACAATGAGCAGTTCTTC
cdr3_aa: CSVGLAGGTYNEQFF
j_call: TRBJ2-1
d_call: TRBD2
v_call: TRBV29-1
clone_size: -

cdr3_nt: TGCGCCAGCAGCTTTCGGAGAAGCTCCTACAATGAGCAGTTCTTC
cdr3_aa: CASSFRRSSYNEQFF
j_call: TRBJ2-1
d_call: -
v_call: TRBV5-1
clone_size: -

cdr3_nt: TGTGCCAGCAGTGAAGAGACAGGGGGCACCGGGGAGCTGTTTTTT
cdr3_aa: CASSEETGGTGELFF
j_call: TRBJ2-2
d_call: TRBD1
v_call: TRBV2
clone_size: few

cdr3_nt: TGTGCCAGCAGTAGATCAAGCGTGGCAGATACGCAGTATTTT
cdr3_aa: CASSRSSVADTQYF
j_call: TRBJ2-3
d_call: -
v_call: TRBV28
clone_size: many

cdr3_nt: TGCGCCAGCAGCTTGGGAGACAGACTAACAACAGATACGCAGTATTTT
cdr3_aa: CASSLGDRLTTDTQYF
j_call: TRBJ2-3
d_call: -
v_call: TRBV5-1
clone_size: -

cdr3_nt: TGCGCCAGCAGCCAAACTTCGAAGTCTAACTATGGCTACACCTTC
cdr3_aa: CASSQTSKSNYGYTF
j_call: TRBJ1-2
d_call: -
v_call: TRBV4-3
clone_size: few

cdr3_nt: TGTGCATGTGTCGACAAGGGGAGGTATGGCTACACCTTC
cdr3_aa: CACVDKGRYGYTF
j_call: TRBJ1-2
d_call: -
v_call: TRBV30
clone_size: -

cdr3_nt: TGCGCCAGCAGCTTGAATTCGGCAGTTAAGAACACTGAAGCTTTCTTT
cdr3_aa: CASSLNSAVKNTEAFF
j_call: TRBJ1-1
d_call: -
v_call: TRBV5-1
clone_size: -

cdr3_nt: TGTGCCAGCAGCCGGGACAGGGTCTATAATTCACCCCTCCACTTT
cdr3_aa: CASSRDRVYNSPLHF
j_call: TRBJ1-6
d_call: TRBD1
v_call: TRBV14
clone_size: -

cdr3_nt: TGCAGTGCTAGAGATGGGGGGTCTAACACCATATATTTT
cdr3_aa: CSARDGGSNTIYF
j_call: TRBJ1-3
d_call: -
v_call: TRBV20-1
clone_size: few

cdr3_nt: TGCAGCGTTGGGTCGTTTGGACTAGCGGGGGGCTCCACAGATACGCAGTATTTT
cdr3_aa: CSVGSFGLAGGSTDTQYF
j_call: TRBJ2-3
d_call: TRBD2
v_call: TRBV29-1
clone_size: few

cdr3_nt: TGTGCCAGCAGTACCACGCTCGTCAGGGTAAATGAGCAGTTCTTC
cdr3_aa: CASSTTLVRVNEQFF
j_call: TRBJ2-1
d_call: -
v_call: TRBV6-1
clone_size: many

cdr3_nt: TGTGCCAGCAGCCCTCGGTTCCTCTCTGGAAACACCATATATTTT
cdr3_aa: CASSPRFLSGNTIYF
j_call: TRBJ1-3
d_call: -
v_call: TRBV7-6
clone_size: -

cdr3_nt: TGCGCCAGCAGCTTGGATAGTTCGGCCGGAAACATTCAGTACTTC
cdr3_aa: CASSLDSSAGNIQYF
j_call: TRBJ2-4
d_call: -
v_call: TRBV5-1
clone_size: -

cdr3_nt: TGCAGTGCTAGAGAGGAGACTGATAGCAATCAGCCCCAGCATTTT
cdr3_aa: CSAREETDSNQPQHF
j_call: TRBJ1-5
d_call: -
v_call: TRBV20-1
clone_size: few

cdr3_nt: TGTGCCAGTACCCGCCCAACCCCAGGAACCTTCTCTGGAAACACCATATATTTT
cdr3_aa: CASTRPTPGTFSGNTIYF
j_call: TRBJ1-3
d_call: -
v_call: TRBV19
clone_size: -

cdr3_nt: TGTGCCAGCGGAACCCGGTACTATACGCAGTATTTT
cdr3_aa: CASGTRYYTQYF
j_call: TRBJ2-3
d_call: -
v_call: TRBV11-2
clone_size: many

cdr3_nt: TGTGCCAGCAGTTACAGGGCGGGAGGCCCCGGGGAGCAGTACTTC
cdr3_aa: CASSYRAGGPGEQYF
j_call: TRBJ2-7
d_call: TRBD2
v_call: TRBV6-2/TRBV6-3
clone_size: -

cdr3_nt: TGTGCCAGCAGCTTAATGGCTAGCGGGAGGAGAGAGACCCAGTACTTC
cdr3_aa: CASSLMASGRRETQYF
j_call: TRBJ2-5
d_call: TRBD2
v_call: TRBV7-9
clone_size: many

cdr3_nt: TGTGCCAGCCAAGCCAAAAACATTCAGTACTTC
cdr3_aa: CASQAKNIQYF
j_call: TRBJ2-4
d_call: -
v_call: TRBV28
clone_size: few

cdr3_nt: TGTGCCAGCAGCCAAACCCCCCCACAGATACCTTCTGGAAACACCATATATTTT
cdr3_aa: CASSQTPPQIPSGNTIYF
j_call: TRBJ1-3
d_call: -
v_call: TRBV3-1
clone_size: few

cdr3_nt: TGTGCCACGCGACTTGAGGGGTGGGCGAAAGATACGCAGTATTTT
cdr3_aa: CATRLEGWAKDTQYF
j_call: TRBJ2-3
d_call: -
v_call: TRBV2
clone_size: many

cdr3_nt: TGTGCCAGCAGCCTACGAGGACTGAATGGCTACACCTTC
cdr3_aa: CASSLRGLNGYTF
j_call: TRBJ1-2
d_call: -
v_call: TRBV3-1
clone_size: -

cdr3_nt: TGCGCCAGCAGCTTGGCAGACCGGCGAGAGACCCAGTACTTC
cdr3_aa: CASSLADRRETQYF
j_call: TRBJ2-5
d_call: -
v_call: TRBV5-1
clone_size: -

cdr3_nt: TGTGCCAGCAGCTTAGTTGGGACTAGCGGGTCCTACAATGAGCAGTTCTTC
cdr3_aa: CASSLVGTSGSYNEQFF
j_call: TRBJ2-1
d_call: TRBD2
v_call: TRBV13
clone_size: few

cdr3_nt: TGTGCCAGCTCGGACCCGAGCGACTACAGTGAGCAGTTCTTC
cdr3_aa: CASSDPSDYSEQFF
j_call: TRBJ2-1
d_call: -
v_call: TRBV18
clone_size: -

cdr3_nt: TGTGCCAGCAGCCGGTCTTTCGGGGATTACTATGGCTACACCTTC
cdr3_aa: CASSRSFGDYYGYTF
j_call: TRBJ1-2
d_call: -
v_call: TRBV7-9
clone_size: few

cdr3_nt: TGTGCCACCAGCAGAGCTGGGAGCTCCTACAATGAGCAGTTCTTC
cdr3_aa: CATSRAGSSYNEQFF
j_call: TRBJ2-1
d_call: -
v_call: TRBV15
clone_size: few

cdr3_nt: TGTGCCAGCAGCGGGGGAGGGGGATGGGACGAGCAGTACTTC
cdr3_aa: CASSGGGGWDEQYF
j_call: TRBJ2-7
d_call: -
v_call: TRBV7-9
clone_size: many

cdr3_nt: TGCAGTGCTAGACAGTTCGAGCAGTACTTC
cdr3_aa: CSARQFEQYF
j_call: TRBJ2-7
d_call: -
v_call: TRBV20-1
clone_size: many

cdr3_nt: TGTGCCAGCAGTTTATGCGGATACTCGGACAGACAAGAGACCCAGTACTTC
cdr3_aa: CASSLCGYSDRQETQYF
j_call: TRBJ2-5
d_call: -
v_call: TRBV28
clone_size: -

cdr3_nt: TGCAGTGCCCCCGGGGCGTCGGTCACTGAAGCTTTCTTT
cdr3_aa: CSAPGASVTEAFF
j_call: TRBJ1-1
d_call: -
v_call: TRBV20-1
clone_size: many

cdr3_nt: TGCGCCAGCAGCCTAACGACAGGGGATGTCCATTCACCCCTCCACTTT
cdr3_aa: CASSLTTGDVHSPLHF
j_call: TRBJ1-6
d_call: TRBD1
v_call: TRBV5-1
clone_size: -

cdr3_nt: TGTGCCAGCCAATGGAGGGGCACCTACAATGAGCAGTTCTTC
cdr3_aa: CASQWRGTYNEQFF
j_call: TRBJ2-1
d_call: -
v_call: TRBV28
clone_size: many

cdr3_nt: TGCAGCGTTTCTGGGACAGGGGAATACGAGCAGTACTTC
cdr3_aa: CSVSGTGEYEQYF
j_call: TRBJ2-7
d_call: TRBD1
v_call: TRBV29-1
clone_size: many